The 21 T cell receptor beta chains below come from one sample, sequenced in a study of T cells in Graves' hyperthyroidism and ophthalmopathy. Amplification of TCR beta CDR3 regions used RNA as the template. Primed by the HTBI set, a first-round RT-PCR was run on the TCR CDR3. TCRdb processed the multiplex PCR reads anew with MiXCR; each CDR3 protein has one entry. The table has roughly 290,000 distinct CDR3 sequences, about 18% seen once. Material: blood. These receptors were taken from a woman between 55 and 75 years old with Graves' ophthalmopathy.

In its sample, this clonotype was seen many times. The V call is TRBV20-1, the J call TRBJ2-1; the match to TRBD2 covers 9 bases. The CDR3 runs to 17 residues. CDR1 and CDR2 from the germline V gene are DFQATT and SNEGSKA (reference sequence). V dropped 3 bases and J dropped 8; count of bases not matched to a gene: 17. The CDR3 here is CSARLPRAGGFNDEQFF. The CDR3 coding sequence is TGCAGTGCTAGGCTGCCGAGGGCGGGAGGGTTTAATGATGAGCAGTTCTTC.

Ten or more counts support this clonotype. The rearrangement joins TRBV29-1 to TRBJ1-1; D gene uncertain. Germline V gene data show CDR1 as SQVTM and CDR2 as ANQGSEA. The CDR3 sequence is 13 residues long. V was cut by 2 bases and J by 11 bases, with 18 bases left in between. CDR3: CSVERGGTLRAFF. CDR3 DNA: TGCAGCGTTGAAAGAGGAGGCACCCTGAGGGCTTTCTTT.

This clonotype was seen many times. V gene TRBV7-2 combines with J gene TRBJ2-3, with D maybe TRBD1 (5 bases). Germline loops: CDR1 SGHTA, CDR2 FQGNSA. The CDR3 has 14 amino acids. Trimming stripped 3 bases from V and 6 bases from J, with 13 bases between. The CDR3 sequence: CASSFNQGVDTQYF. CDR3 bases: TGTGCCAGCAGCTTTAATCAGGGTGTGGATACGCAGTATTTT.

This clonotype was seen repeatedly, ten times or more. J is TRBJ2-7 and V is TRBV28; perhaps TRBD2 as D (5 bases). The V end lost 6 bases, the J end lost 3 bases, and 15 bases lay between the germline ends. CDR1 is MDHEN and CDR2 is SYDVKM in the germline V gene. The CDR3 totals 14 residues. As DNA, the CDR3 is TGTGCCAGCAGCATATTCGGGGTCAGCTACGAGCAGTACTTC. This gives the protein CASSIFGVSYEQYF.

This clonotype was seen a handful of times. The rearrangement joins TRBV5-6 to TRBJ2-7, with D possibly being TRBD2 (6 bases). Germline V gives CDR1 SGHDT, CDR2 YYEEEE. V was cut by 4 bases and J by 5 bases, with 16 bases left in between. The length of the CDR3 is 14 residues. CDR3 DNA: TGTGCCAGCAGCGGACGCCGGGGAGGAGACGAGCAGTACTTC. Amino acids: CASSGRRGGDEQYF.

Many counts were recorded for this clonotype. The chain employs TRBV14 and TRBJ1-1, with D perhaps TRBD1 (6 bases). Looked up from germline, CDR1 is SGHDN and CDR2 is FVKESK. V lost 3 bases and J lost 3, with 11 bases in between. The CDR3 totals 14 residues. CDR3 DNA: TGTGCCAGCAGCCACCGAGGGGGGCACACTGAAGCTTTCTTT. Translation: CASSHRGGHTEAFF.

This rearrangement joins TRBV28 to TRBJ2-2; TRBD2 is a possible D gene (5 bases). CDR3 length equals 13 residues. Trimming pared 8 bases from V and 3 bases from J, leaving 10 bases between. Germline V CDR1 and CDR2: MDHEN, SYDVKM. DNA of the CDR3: TGTGCCAGCGGGCGGGTCGACACCGGGGAGCTGTTTTTT. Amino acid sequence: CASGRVDTGELFF.

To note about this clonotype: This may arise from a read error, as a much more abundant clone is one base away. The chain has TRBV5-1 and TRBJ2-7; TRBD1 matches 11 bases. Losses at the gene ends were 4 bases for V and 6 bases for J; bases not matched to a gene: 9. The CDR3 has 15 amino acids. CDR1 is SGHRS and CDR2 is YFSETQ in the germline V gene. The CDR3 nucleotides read TGCGCCAGCAGCCTACTGAGGACAGGGGGCGGCGAGCAGTACTTC. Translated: CASSLLRTGGGEQYF.

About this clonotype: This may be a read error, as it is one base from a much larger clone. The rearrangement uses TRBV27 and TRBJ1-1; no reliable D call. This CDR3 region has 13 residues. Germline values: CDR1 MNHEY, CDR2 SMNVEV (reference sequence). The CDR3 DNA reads TGTGCCGGCAGTTTATCGAGGTACACTGAAGCTTTCTTT. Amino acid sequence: CAGSLSRYTEAFF.

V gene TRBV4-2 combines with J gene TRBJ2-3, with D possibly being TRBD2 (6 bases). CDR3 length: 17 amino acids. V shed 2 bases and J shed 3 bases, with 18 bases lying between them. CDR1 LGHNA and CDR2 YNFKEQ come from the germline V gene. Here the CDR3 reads CASSQLETGDGTDTQYF. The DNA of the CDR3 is TGTGCCAGCAGCCAACTCGAAACGGGAGATGGAACAGATACGCAGTATTTT.

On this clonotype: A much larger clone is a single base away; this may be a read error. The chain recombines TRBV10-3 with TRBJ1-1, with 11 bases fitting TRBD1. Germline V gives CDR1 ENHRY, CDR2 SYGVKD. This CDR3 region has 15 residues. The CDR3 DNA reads TGTGCCATCGGTGAGACGGGACAGGGGGACACTGAAGCTTTCTTT. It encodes CAIGETGQGDTEAFF.

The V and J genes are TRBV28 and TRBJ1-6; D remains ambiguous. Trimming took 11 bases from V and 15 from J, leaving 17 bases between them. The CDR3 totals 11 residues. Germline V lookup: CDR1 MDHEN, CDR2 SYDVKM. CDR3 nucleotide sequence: TGTGCCTCCTCCGAGGGCAGTCTCCTCCACTTT. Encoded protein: CASSEGSLLHF.

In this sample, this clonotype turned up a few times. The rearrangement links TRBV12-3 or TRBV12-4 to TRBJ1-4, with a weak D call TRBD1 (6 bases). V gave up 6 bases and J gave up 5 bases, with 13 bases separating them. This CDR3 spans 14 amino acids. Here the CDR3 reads CASRNRVENEKLFF. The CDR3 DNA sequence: TGTGCCAGCAGAAACAGGGTGGAGAATGAAAAACTGTTTTTT.

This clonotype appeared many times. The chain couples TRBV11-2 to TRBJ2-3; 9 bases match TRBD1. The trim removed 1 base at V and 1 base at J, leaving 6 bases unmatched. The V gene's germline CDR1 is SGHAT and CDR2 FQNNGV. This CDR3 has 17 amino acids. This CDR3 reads CASSLVSTGGRTDTQYF. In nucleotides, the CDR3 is TGTGCCAGCAGCTTAGTGTCCACAGGGGGCCGCACAGATACGCAGTATTTT.

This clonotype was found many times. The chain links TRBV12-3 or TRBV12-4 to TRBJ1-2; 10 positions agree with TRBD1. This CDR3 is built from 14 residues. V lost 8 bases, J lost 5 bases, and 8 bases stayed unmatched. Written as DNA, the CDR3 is TGTGCCAGCCGAAGACAGGGGGCACATTATGGCTACACCTTC. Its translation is CASRRQGAHYGYTF.

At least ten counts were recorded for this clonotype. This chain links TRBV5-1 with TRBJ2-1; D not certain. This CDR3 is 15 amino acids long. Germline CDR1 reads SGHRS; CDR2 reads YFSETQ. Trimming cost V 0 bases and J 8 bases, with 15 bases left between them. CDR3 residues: CASSLGSNAIDEQFF. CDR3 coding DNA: TGCGCCAGCAGCTTGGGTAGCAATGCCATCGATGAGCAGTTCTTC.

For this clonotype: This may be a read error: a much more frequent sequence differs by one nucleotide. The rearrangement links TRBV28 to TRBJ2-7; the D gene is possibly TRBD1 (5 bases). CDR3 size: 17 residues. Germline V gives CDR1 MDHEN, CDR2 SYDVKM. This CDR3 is CTSSLPAKDSYTYEQYF. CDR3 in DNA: TGTACCAGCAGTTTGCCTGCAAAAGACAGTTATACCTACGAGCAGTACTTC.

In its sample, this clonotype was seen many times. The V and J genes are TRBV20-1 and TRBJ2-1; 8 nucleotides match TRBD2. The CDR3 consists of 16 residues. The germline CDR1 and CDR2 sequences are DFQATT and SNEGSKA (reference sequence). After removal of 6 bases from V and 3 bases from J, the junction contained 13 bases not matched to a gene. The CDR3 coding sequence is TGCAGTGCAACAACCCTGGGACTAGTTGGCTACAATGAGCAGTTCTTC. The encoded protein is CSATTLGLVGYNEQFF.

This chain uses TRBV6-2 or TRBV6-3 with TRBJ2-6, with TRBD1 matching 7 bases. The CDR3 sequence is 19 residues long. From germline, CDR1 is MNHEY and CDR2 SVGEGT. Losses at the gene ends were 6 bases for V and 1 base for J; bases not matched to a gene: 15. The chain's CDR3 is CASSQSRQGVGSGANVLTF. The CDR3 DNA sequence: TGTGCCAGCAGCCAAAGCCGACAGGGCGTTGGGTCTGGGGCCAACGTCCTGACTTTC.

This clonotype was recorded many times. The CDR3 region has the DNA TGTGCCAGCAGCCCGAAGTTGAACACTGAAGCTTTCTTT. Translated, it gives CASSPKLNTEAFF. This chain joins TRBV7-8 and TRBJ1-1, with D unclear. Per germline, CDR1 SGHVS and CDR2 FQNEAQ. CDR3 length: 13 amino acids. Trimming left V 5 bases short and J 0 bases short, with 7 bases between.

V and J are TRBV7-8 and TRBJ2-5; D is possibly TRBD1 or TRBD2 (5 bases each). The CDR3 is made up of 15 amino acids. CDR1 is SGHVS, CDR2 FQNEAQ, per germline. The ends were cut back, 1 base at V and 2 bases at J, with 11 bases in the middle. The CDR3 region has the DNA TGTGCCAGCAGCTTAGGGGGGAGCAGACAAGAGACCCAGTACTTC. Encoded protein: CASSLGGSRQETQYF. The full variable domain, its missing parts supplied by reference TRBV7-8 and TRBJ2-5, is GAGVSQSPRYKVAKRGQDVALRCDPISGHVSLFWYQQALGQGPEFLTYFQNEAQLDKSGLPSDRFFAERPEGSVSTLKIQRTQQEDSAVYLCASSLGGSRQETQYFGPGTRLLVL.